What follows are 25 T cell receptor beta chains derived from one specimen sequenced in a study of T cell responses to AZD1222 COVID-19 vaccine. Method: immunoSEQ multiplex PCR; TCRdb's copy keeps in-frame clones and lacks some. The sample gives about 66,000 clones, 90% to 95% of which show up once; less than 7% is in the top ten. The specimen was peripheral blood, collected 28 days after the second dose of the MenACWY control vaccine. All receptors come from an adult who received the MenACWY meningococcal vaccine as a control.

The chain carries TRBV4-3 and TRBJ1-1, with a tentative D call TRBD1 (6 bases). Germline CDR1 is LGHNA and CDR2 is YSLEER. The CDR3 runs 16 residues. V lost 0 bases to trimming and J lost 0 bases, with 11 bases between them. CDR3 sequence reads: CASSQEPGHLNTEAFF. The CDR3, as DNA: TGCGCCAGCAGCCAAGAACCGGGACACTTGAACACTGAAGCTTTCTTT.

The chain employs TRBV5-6 and TRBJ2-7; D is perhaps TRBD2 (5 bases). Germline V lookup: CDR1 SGHDT, CDR2 YYEEEE. Deletions cut 3 bases from V and 1 base from J, with 8 bases between. This CDR3 has 13 residues. CDR3 protein: CASSSTSSYEQYF. The CDR3 DNA sequence: TGTGCCAGCAGCTCCACTAGTTCCTACGAGCAGTACTTC.

The chain employs TRBV29-1 and TRBJ1-1; D call uncertain. The CDR3 spans 12 residues. Germline CDR1 and CDR2: SQVTM and ANQGSEA. V was clipped by 3 bases and J by 4 bases, with 9 bases between them. CDR3 nucleotide sequence: TGCAGCGTTGAGGTAGGTGCCACTGAAGCTTTCTTT. Translated: CSVEVGATEAFF.

CDR3 nucleotide sequence: TGTGCCTGGAGTGCGCGGGGATCTGGAAACACCATATATTTT. Translating it yields CAWSARGSGNTIYF. This chain uses TRBV30 with TRBJ1-3; D call uncertain. Germline V gene lookup returns CDR1 GTSNPN and CDR2 SVGIG (reference sequence). The CDR3 spans 14 residues. V lost 1 base and J 1 base, leaving 8 bases between the germline ends.

The gene calls are TRBV7-9 and TRBJ2-6, with a possible D match to TRBD1 (6 bases). In germline, CDR1 is SEHNR, CDR2 FQNEAQ (reference sequence). This CDR3 is 18 amino acids long. Trimming took off 2 bases at V and 0 bases at J, with 14 bases between the two ends. The CDR3 here is CASSLITGIVSGANVLTF. Written as DNA, the CDR3 is TGTGCCAGCAGCTTAATTACAGGGATCGTCTCTGGGGCCAACGTCCTGACTTTC.

The chain employs TRBV18 and TRBJ2-1, with 7 bases aligning to TRBD2. Germline trimming cut 0 bases from V and 9 bases from J; bases unmatched to any gene: 8. The CDR3 contains 15 residues. From germline, CDR1 is KGHSH and CDR2 LQKENI. The CDR3 here is CASSPPQAAGLEQFF. CDR3 DNA sequence: TGTGCCAGCTCACCACCCCAGGCAGCGGGACTTGAGCAGTTCTTC.

This rearrangement joins TRBV7-3 to TRBJ1-6; D uncertain. The CDR3 totals 14 residues. Germline CDR1 SGHTA, CDR2 FQGTGA. Trimming cost V 2 bases and J 7 bases, with 9 bases left between them. This CDR3 is CASSLGGSNSPLHF. CDR3 nucleotide sequence: TGTGCCAGCAGCTTAGGCGGTTCAAATTCACCCCTCCACTTT.

This chain uses TRBV27 with TRBJ2-7; 8 nucleotides match TRBD2. The germline V gene has CDR1 MNHEY and CDR2 SMNVEV (reference sequence). The V gene end was trimmed by 2 bases and the J gene end by 5 bases; junction bases not matched to a gene: 8. There are 15 residues in the CDR3. In DNA form, the CDR3 reads TGTGCCAGCAGTTTAGGAGGACTAGCTTCCCACGAGCAGTACTTC. It yields the protein CASSLGGLASHEQYF.

The chain carries TRBV2 and TRBJ2-5; no clear D gene. Germline CDR1 SNHLY, CDR2 FYNNEI. CDR3 length: 15 amino acids. The V and J ends lost 0 bases and 1 base respectively, with 9 bases between them. The CDR3 loop reads CASSEALGRQETQYF. The CDR3 region has the DNA TGTGCCAGCAGTGAAGCTTTGGGCCGCCAAGAGACCCAGTACTTC.

This clone has a single count. The chain recombines TRBV6-5 with TRBJ2-7, with D tentatively TRBD1 (6 bases). V dropped 6 bases and J dropped 1 base, with 10 bases sitting between them. From germline, CDR1 is MNHEY and CDR2 SVGAGI. The CDR3 extends over 13 amino acids. CDR3 residues: CASRPGESYEQYF. DNA of the CDR3: TGTGCCAGCAGACCAGGGGAGTCCTACGAGCAGTACTTC.

CDR3 nucleotide sequence: TGCGCCAGCAGCTTGGCCGGCGGGACAGCCTATGGCTACACCTTC. Its translation: CASSLAGGTAYGYTF. The V and J genes are TRBV5-1 and TRBJ1-2, with 7 bases that match TRBD1. With 0 bases clipped from V and 4 bases from J, the junction kept 6 bases outside the gene matches. This CDR3 is built from 15 residues. Germline V lookup: CDR1 SGHRS, CDR2 YFSETQ. The variable domain in full, with the rest retrieved from reference TRBV5-1 and TRBJ1-2, is KAGVTQTPRYLIKTRGQQVTLSCSPISGHRSVSWYQQTPGQGLQFLFEYFSETQRNKGNFPGRFSGRQFSNSRSEMNVSTLELGDSALYLCASSLAGGTAYGYTFGSGTRLTVV.

J is TRBJ2-5 and V is TRBV7-9; 7 nucleotides align to TRBD1. The CDR3 has 16 amino acids. CDR1 is SEHNR and CDR2 is FQNEAQ in the germline V gene (reference sequence). The V segment lost 3 bases and the J segment 2 bases; nucleotides outside the gene matches: 9. CDR3 in amino acids: CASSFRGGREQETQYF. The CDR3 region has the DNA TGTGCCAGCAGCTTCAGAGGGGGCAGGGAGCAAGAGACCCAGTACTTC.

The rearrangement joins TRBV6-5 to TRBJ1-1; D is ambiguous. Trimming took off 2 bases at V and 8 bases at J, with 12 bases between the two ends. CDR3 size: 13 residues. The V gene's germline CDR1 is MNHEY and CDR2 SVGAGI. CDR3: CASSYMVGHEAFF. Here the CDR3 DNA reads TGTGCCAGCAGTTACATGGTGGGTCACGAAGCTTTCTTT.

This chain links TRBV7-6 with TRBJ2-5, with no clear D. CDR1 is SGHVS, CDR2 FNYEAQ, per germline. V was trimmed by 2 bases and J by 5 bases, leaving 3 bases between them. The CDR3 consists of 11 residues. CDR3 nucleotides: TGTGCCAGCAGCTTAATCGAGACCCAGTACTTC. This translates into CASSLIETQYF.

The CDR3 DNA follows: TGTGCCAGCACCCCAGACAGGGTCTATGGCTACACCTTC. Its translation is CASTPDRVYGYTF. The chain employs TRBV6-6 and TRBJ1-2; 7 bases fit TRBD1. This CDR3 comprises 13 residues. Trimming took 7 bases from V and 4 from J; bases not matched to a gene: 6. Germline V gene lookup returns CDR1 MNHNY and CDR2 SVGAGI (reference sequence).

The chain links TRBV28 to TRBJ1-6, with D uncertain. This CDR3 comprises 13 residues. V was cut by 7 bases and J by 7 bases, with 11 bases left in between. Looked up from germline, CDR1 is MDHEN and CDR2 is SYDVKM. The CDR3 nucleotides read TGTGCCAGCAAGGCCGATTTAAATTCACCCCTCCACTTT. It encodes CASKADLNSPLHF.

The V gene is TRBV6-4, the J gene TRBJ2-7; D might be TRBD2 (5 bases). The CDR3 is 15 residues long. V lost 6 bases to trimming and J lost 0 bases, with 15 bases between them. CDR1 and CDR2 from the germline V gene are MRHNA and SNTAGT. The CDR3 region is CASRMEALSSYEQYF. The CDR3 DNA follows: TGTGCCAGCAGGATGGAGGCCCTAAGCTCCTACGAGCAGTACTTC.

This chain uses TRBV11-2 with TRBJ2-7; D is unclear. Trimming stripped 2 bases from V and 3 bases from J, with 11 bases between. Germline assignment: CDR1 SGHAT and CDR2 FQNNGV. CDR3 length: 14 amino acids. CDR3 sequence reads: CASSLSEERYEQYF. The CDR3 nucleotides read TGTGCCAGCAGCTTAAGCGAGGAACGCTACGAGCAGTACTTC.

V and J are TRBV29-1 and TRBJ1-2; D not resolved. The V gene lost 6 bases and the J gene lost 1 base, with 6 bases spanning the gap. Germline V CDR1 and CDR2: SQVTM, ANQGSEA. This CDR3 is 11 amino acids long. The DNA for the CDR3 is TGCAGCGTCGTGAGTAACTATGGCTACACCTTC. Amino acids: CSVVSNYGYTF.

The CDR3 here is CASSPELGDYGYTF. Written as DNA, the CDR3 is TGTGCCAGCTCCCCCGAACTGGGGGACTATGGCTACACCTTC. The chain links TRBV18 to TRBJ1-2; D might be TRBD1 (5 bases). V was pared by 6 bases and J by 3 bases, with 14 bases between. The germline V gene has CDR1 KGHSH and CDR2 LQKENI. This CDR3 comprises 14 residues.

V is TRBV4-1 and J is TRBJ1-4, with 7 bases aligning to TRBD1. V gave up 4 bases and J gave up 5 bases; unmatched junction bases: 10. The germline gives CDR1 MGHRA, CDR2 YSYEKL. This CDR3 is 16 amino acids long. CDR3 DNA sequence: TGCGCCAGCAGCCTGGGATGGGACAGACTAAATGAAAAACTGTTTTTT. It encodes CASSLGWDRLNEKLFF.

The rearrangement links TRBV28 to TRBJ1-2; D gene uncertain. Trimming stripped 2 bases from V and 0 bases from J, with 13 bases between. Germline CDR1 and CDR2: MDHEN and SYDVKM. This CDR3 region has 16 residues. The CDR3 DNA is TGTGCCAGCAGTTTACAGGCAGCCCTAGCTAACTATGGCTACACCTTC. It encodes CASSLQAALANYGYTF.

The gene calls are TRBV6-2 or TRBV6-3 and TRBJ2-3; 7 bases fit TRBD1. Germline values: CDR1 MNHEY, CDR2 SVGEGT. V was clipped by 5 bases and J by 3 bases; unmatched bases: 5. This CDR3 has 14 amino acids. The CDR3 sequence: CASSRQGSTDTQYF. CDR3 coding DNA: TGTGCCAGCAGTCGACAGGGAAGTACAGATACGCAGTATTTT.

The chain joins TRBV29-1 to TRBJ1-2, with 12 bases lining up with TRBD1. The length of the CDR3 is 17 residues. Germline CDR1 and CDR2: SQVTM and ANQGSEA. V shed 6 bases, J shed 0 bases, and the junction held 11 bases outside the gene matches. CDR3 nucleotide sequence: TGCAGCGTGGGGCCGGGACAGGGGGCATCAGCTAACTATGGCTACACCTTC. Translated: CSVGPGQGASANYGYTF.

The J gene is TRBJ1-5, the V gene TRBV3-1 (or the pseudogene TRBV3-2); D is uncertain. This CDR3 has 17 residues. With 0 bases removed from V and 2 bases from J, the gap between germline ends came to 14 bases. In germline, CDR1 is LGHDT, CDR2 YNNKEL (reference sequence). The CDR3 region has the DNA TGTGCCAGCAGCCAAGACTCGATTCTTGGGGGCAATCAGCCCCAGCATTTT. Translating gives CASSQDSILGGNQPQHF.